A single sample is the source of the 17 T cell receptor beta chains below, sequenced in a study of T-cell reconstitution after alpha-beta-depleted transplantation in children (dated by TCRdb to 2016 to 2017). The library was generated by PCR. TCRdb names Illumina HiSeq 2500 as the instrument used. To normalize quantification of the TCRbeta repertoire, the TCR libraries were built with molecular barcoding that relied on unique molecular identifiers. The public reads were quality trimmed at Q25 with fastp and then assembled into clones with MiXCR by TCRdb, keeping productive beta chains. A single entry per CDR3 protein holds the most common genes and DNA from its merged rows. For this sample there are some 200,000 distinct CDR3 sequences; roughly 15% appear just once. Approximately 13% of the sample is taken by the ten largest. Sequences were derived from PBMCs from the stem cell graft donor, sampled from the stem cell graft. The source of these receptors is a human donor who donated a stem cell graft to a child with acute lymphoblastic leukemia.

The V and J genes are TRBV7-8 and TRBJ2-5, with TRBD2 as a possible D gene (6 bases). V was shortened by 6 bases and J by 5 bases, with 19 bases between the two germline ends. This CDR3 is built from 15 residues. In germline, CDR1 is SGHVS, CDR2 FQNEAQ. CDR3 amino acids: CASSSNLGGTETQYF. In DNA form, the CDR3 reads TGTGCCAGCAGTTCGAATCTGGGGGGAACGGAGACCCAGTACTTC.

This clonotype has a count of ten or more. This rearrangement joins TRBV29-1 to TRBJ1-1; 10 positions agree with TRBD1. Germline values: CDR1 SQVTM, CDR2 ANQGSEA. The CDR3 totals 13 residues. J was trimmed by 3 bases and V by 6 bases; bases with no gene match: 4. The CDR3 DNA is TGCAGCGTGCAGGACAGGGGGTACACTGAAGCTTTCTTT. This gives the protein CSVQDRGYTEAFF.

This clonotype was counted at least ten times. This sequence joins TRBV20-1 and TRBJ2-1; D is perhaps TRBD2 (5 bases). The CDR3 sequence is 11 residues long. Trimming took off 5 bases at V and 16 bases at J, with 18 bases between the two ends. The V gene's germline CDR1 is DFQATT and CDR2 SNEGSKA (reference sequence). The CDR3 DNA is TGCAGTGCTCGGACTGGGTGGGATGTTTTCTTC. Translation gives CSARTGWDVFF.

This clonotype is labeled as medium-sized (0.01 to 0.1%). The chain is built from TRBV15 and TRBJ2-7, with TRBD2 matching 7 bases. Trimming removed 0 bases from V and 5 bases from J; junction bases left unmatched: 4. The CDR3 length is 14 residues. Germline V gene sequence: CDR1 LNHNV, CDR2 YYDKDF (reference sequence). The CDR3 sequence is CATSRELGGHEQYF. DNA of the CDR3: TGTGCCACCAGCAGAGAGTTGGGAGGGCACGAGCAGTACTTC.

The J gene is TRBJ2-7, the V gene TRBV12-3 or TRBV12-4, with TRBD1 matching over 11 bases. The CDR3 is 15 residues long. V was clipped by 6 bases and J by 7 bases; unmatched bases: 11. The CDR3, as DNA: TGTGCCAGCAGCCGAACAAGGACAGGGGGCGGGGAGCAGTACTTC. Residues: CASSRTRTGGGEQYF.

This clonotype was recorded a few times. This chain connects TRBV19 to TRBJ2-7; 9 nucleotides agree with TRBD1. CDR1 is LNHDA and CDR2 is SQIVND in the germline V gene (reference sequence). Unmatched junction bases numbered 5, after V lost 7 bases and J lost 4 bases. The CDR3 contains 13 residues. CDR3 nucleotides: TGTGCCAGTAAGGACAGGGGACGATACGAGCAGTACTTC. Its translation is CASKDRGRYEQYF.

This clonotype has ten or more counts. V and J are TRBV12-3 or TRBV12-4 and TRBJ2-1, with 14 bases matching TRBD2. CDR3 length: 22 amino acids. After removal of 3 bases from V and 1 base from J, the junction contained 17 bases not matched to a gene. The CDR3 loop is CASSFIGVSGLAGEGSYNEQFF. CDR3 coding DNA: TGTGCCAGCAGTTTCATTGGGGTCTCGGGACTAGCGGGAGAGGGGTCCTACAATGAGCAGTTCTTC.

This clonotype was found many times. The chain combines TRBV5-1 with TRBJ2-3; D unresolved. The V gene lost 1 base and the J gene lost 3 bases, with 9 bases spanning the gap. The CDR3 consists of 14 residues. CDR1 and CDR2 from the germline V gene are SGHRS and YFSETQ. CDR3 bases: TGCGCCAGCAGCTTGCCACCGACGACAGATACGCAGTATTTT. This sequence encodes CASSLPPTTDTQYF.

CDR3 region: CASSPGSGYTF. As DNA, the CDR3 is TGTGCCAGCTCACCGGGCTCTGGCTACACCTTC. The J gene is TRBJ1-2, the V gene TRBV18; D remains unclear. Trimming removed 3 bases from V and 7 bases from J, with 6 bases in between. Germline loops: CDR1 KGHSH, CDR2 LQKENI. The CDR3 spans 11 residues. Variable domain in full (rest from reference TRBV18 and TRBJ1-2): NAGVMQNPRHLVRRRGQEARLRCSPMKGHSHVYWYRQLPEEGLKFMVYLQKENIIDESGMPKERFSAEFPKEGPSILRIQQVVRGDSAAYFCASSPGSGYTFGSGTRLTVV.

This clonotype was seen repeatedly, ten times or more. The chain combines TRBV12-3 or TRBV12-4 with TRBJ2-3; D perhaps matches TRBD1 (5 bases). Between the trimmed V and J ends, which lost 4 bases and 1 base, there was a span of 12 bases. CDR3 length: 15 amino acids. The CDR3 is CASSSQELRTDTQYF. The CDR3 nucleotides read TGTGCCAGCAGTTCACAGGAATTACGCACAGATACGCAGTATTTT.

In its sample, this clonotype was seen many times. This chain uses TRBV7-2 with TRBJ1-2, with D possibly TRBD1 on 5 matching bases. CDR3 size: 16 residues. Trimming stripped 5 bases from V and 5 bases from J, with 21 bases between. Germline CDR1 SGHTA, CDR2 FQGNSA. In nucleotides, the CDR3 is TGTGCCAGCAGCCTACCGGGGGACGGAGTTTTTTATGGCTACACCTTC. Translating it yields CASSLPGDGVFYGYTF.

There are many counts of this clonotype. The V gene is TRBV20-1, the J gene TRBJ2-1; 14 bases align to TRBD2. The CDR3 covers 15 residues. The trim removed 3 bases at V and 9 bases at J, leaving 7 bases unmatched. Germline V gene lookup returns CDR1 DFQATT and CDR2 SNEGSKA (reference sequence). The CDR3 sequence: CSASPGLAGDVEQFF. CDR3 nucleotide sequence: TGCAGTGCTAGCCCGGGACTAGCGGGAGATGTTGAGCAGTTCTTC.

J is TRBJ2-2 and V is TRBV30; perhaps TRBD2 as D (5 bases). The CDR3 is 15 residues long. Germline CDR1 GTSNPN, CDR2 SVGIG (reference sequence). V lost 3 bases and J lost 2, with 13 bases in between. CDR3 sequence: CAWRLGEFNTGELFF. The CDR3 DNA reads TGTGCCTGGAGACTCGGGGAATTCAACACCGGGGAGCTGTTTTTT. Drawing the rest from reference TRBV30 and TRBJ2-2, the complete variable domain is SQTIHQWPATLVQPVGSPLSLECTVEGTSNPNLYWYRQAAGRGLQLLFYSVGIGQISSEVPQNLSASRPQDRQFILSSKKLLLSDSGFYLCAWRLGEFNTGELFFGEGSRLTVL.

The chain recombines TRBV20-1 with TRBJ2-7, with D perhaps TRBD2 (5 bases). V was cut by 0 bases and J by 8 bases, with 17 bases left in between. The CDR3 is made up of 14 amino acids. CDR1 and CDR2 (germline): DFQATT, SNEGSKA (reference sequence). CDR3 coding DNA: TGCAGTGCTAGAGATAGACTATACTCCTTCCAGCAGTACTTC. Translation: CSARDRLYSFQQYF.

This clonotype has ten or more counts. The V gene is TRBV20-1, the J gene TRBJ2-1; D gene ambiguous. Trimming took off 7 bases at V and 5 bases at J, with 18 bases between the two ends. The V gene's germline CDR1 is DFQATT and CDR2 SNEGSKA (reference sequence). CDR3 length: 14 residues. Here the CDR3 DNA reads TGCAGTGTTTGGACCGATACCTACGACAATGAGCAGTTCTTC. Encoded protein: CSVWTDTYDNEQFF.

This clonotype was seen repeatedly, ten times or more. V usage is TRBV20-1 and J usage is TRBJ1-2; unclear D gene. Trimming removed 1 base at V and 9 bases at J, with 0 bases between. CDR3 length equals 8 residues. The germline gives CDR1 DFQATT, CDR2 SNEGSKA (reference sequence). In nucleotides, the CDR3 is TGCAGTGCTAGAGGCTACACCTTC. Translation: CSARGYTF.

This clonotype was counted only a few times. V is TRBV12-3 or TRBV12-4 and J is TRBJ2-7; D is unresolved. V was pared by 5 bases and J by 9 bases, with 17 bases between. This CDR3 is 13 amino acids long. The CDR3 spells CASSRRSNGGQYF. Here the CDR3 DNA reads TGTGCCAGCAGTCGACGATCCAATGGCGGGCAGTACTTC.